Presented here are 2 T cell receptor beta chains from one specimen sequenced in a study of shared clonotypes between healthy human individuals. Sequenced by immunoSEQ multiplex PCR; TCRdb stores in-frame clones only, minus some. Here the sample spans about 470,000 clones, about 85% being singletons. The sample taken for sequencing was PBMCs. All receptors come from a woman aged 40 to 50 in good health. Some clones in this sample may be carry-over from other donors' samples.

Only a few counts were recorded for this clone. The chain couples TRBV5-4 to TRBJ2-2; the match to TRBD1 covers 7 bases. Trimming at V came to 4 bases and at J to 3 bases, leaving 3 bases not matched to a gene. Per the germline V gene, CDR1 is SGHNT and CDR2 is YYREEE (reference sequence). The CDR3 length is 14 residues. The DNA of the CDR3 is TGTGCCAGCAGCCGACAGGGAGACACCGGGGAGCTGTTTTTT. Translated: CASSRQGDTGELFF.

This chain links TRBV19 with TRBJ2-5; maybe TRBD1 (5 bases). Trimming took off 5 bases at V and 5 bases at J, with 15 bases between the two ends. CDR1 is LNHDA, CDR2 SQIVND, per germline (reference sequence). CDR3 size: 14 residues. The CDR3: CASSPGAAWETQYF. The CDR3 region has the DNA TGTGCCAGTAGTCCTGGGGCGGCCTGGGAGACCCAGTACTTC.